This T cell receptor (beta chain) was identified during a study of tumor-infiltrating lymphocytes in primary liver carcinoma. Production of TCR beta cDNA used roughly 500 ng total RNA together with a constant-region primer. Construction of TCR beta libraries relied on three successive nested multiplex PCR rounds employing slightly modified ARM-PCR. TRBV1-TRBV30 forward primers paired with a C-beta reverse primer were used in the first two PCR rounds, which ran approximately 10 cycles each. TCRdb fed the multiplex PCR reads into MiXCR, producing one record per CDR3 protein. This sample has some 64,000 distinct CDR3 sequences, with around 64% found just once. The sample holds many counts of this clonotype. This CDR3 is missing its conserved last phenylalanine or tryptophan, likely due to a read error. The CDR3 is 13 residues long. V was shortened by 3 bases and J by 3 bases, with 8 bases between the two germline ends.

Unsorted bulk tissue (about 20-32 mg) underwent RNA and DNA co-extraction. Surgical resection served as treatment for the primary liver carcinoma of these patients. Sequenced material: liver tumor tissue from sampling region 4. Subset in this sample: tumor region T4, right-lateral pole. The TCR sequence derives from a middle-aged man with primary liver carcinoma and hepatitis B virus infection. This chain joins TRBV12-3 or TRBV12-4 and TRBJ2-5, with D possibly matching TRBD2 (6 bases). CDR3 nucleotide sequence: TGTGCCAGCAGTTTTTTAGCGGAAGAGACCCAGTACCTC. This sequence encodes CASSFLAEETQYL.